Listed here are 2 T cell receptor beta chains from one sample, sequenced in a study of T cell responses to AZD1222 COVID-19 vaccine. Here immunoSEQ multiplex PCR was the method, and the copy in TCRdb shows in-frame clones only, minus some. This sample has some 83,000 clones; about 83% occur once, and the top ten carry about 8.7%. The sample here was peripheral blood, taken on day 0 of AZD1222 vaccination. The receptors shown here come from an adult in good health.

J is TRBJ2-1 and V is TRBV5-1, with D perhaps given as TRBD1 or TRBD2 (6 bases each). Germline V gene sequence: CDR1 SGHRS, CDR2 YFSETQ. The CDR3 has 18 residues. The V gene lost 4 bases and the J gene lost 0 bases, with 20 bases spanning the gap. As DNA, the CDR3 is TGCGCCAGCAGCGGACGGACAGCGGGCCAGACCTCCTACAATGAGCAGTTCTTC. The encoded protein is CASSGRTAGQTSYNEQFF.

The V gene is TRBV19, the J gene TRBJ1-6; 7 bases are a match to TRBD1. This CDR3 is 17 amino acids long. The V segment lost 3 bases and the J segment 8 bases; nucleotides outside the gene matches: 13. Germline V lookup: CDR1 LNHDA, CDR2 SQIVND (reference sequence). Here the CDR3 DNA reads TGTGCCAGTAGTATCAGTTGGCCGGGACAGTTGGATTCACCCCTCCACTTT. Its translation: CASSISWPGQLDSPLHF.